Below are 22 T cell receptor beta chains sequenced from a single sample in a study of OX40 agonist ivuxolimab in advanced cancers. Library construction relied on the immunoSEQ multiplex PCR assay. TCRdb retrieved this table from immuneACCESS and kept in-frame rearrangements only. Not all clones are present; in checked studies, unresolved V genes account for under half, and no reason is known for the remainder. Present in this sample are about 67,000 clones, about 88% of which were seen just once. The ten most abundant clones make up 0.27% of the sample. The sequencing here drew on CD4+ or CD8+ T cells sorted from blood, taken in a trial of the OX40 agonist ivuxolimab. The receptors originated from an adult with an advanced solid tumor such as melanoma, head and neck, liver or kidney cancer.

This clone showed up just once. V and J are TRBV5-1 and TRBJ2-2, with D perhaps TRBD2 (5 bases). CDR3 length: 13 residues. V shed 2 bases and J shed 6 bases, with 8 bases lying between them. Germline assignment: CDR1 SGHRS and CDR2 YFSETQ. The CDR3 bases are TGCGCCAGCAGCTTTTCCGGGGCCGGGGAGCTGTTTTTT. It yields the protein CASSFSGAGELFF.

This clone was seen only once. V and J are TRBV5-4 and TRBJ1-3; 9 positions agree with TRBD1. This CDR3 is built from 16 residues. Germline V gene data show CDR1 as SGHNT and CDR2 as YYREEE (reference sequence). J was trimmed by 4 bases and V by 8 bases; bases with no gene match: 13. CDR3 nucleotide sequence: TGTGCCAGTAGGAGACAGGGGGGTTCAGAAGGAAACACCATATATTTT. It codes for CASRRQGGSEGNTIYF.

The chain couples TRBV18 to TRBJ2-7; D ambiguous. CDR3 length: 14 residues. Germline CDR1 is KGHSH and CDR2 is LQKENI. V lost 0 bases to trimming and J lost 1 base, with 7 bases between them. The CDR3: CASSPPDGSYEQYF. DNA of the CDR3: TGTGCCAGCTCACCACCGGACGGATCCTACGAGCAGTACTTC. The full variable domain, in which reference TRBV18 and TRBJ2-7 provide the parts outside the CDR3, is NAGVMQNPRHLVRRRGQEARLRCSPMKGHSHVYWYRQLPEEGLKFMVYLQKENIIDESGMPKERFSAEFPKEGPSILRIQQVVRGDSAAYFCASSPPDGSYEQYFGPGTRLTVT.

V gene TRBV19 combines with J gene TRBJ1-1; no definite D call. The length of the CDR3 is 12 residues. Trimming stripped 3 bases from V and 8 bases from J, with 10 bases between. Germline loops: CDR1 LNHDA, CDR2 SQIVND (reference sequence). CDR3 DNA sequence: TGTGCCAGTAGTATTCGGGGAGGAGAAGCTTTCTTT. It yields the protein CASSIRGGEAFF.

The J gene is TRBJ2-5, the V gene TRBV6-5, with a possible D match to TRBD1 (6 bases). Germline V gene sequence: CDR1 MNHEY, CDR2 SVGAGI. The CDR3 is 14 residues long. Trimming took off 2 bases at V and 1 base at J, with 8 bases between the two ends. The CDR3 here is CASSYRTAQETQYF. In DNA form, the CDR3 reads TGTGCCAGCAGTTACAGGACAGCCCAAGAGACCCAGTACTTC.

V is TRBV11-2 and J is TRBJ2-1, with TRBD2 identical over 11 bases. This CDR3 comprises 15 residues. Germline CDR1 is SGHAT and CDR2 is FQNNGV. The J segment lost 5 bases and the V segment lost 5 bases, leaving 5 bases of the junction unmatched. CDR3 loop: CASSPRLAGHNEQFF. CDR3 bases: TGTGCCAGCAGCCCGCGACTAGCGGGACACAATGAGCAGTTCTTC. The full variable domain, with the rest looked up from reference TRBV11-2 and TRBJ2-1, is EAGVAQSPRYKIIEKRQSVAFWCNPISGHATLYWYQQILGQGPKLLIQFQNNGVVDDSQLPKDRFSAERLKGVDSTLKIQPAKLEDSAVYLCASSPRLAGHNEQFFGPGTRLTVL.

In its sample, this clone was seen once. This sequence joins TRBV5-1 and TRBJ2-7, with TRBD1 matching over 7 bases. Germline-derived CDR1 and CDR2 are SGHRS and YFSETQ. The CDR3 extends over 16 amino acids. After removal of 5 bases from V and 3 bases from J, the junction contained 14 bases not matched to a gene. CDR3 sequence reads: CASSTGLGDSIYEQYF. The CDR3 DNA is TGCGCCAGCAGTACGGGGTTAGGGGACAGCATCTACGAGCAGTACTTC.

V gene TRBV5-1 combines with J gene TRBJ2-7; 10 bases align to TRBD1. Germline V CDR1 and CDR2: SGHRS, YFSETQ. The CDR3 sequence is 16 residues long. The trim removed 3 bases at V and 5 bases at J, leaving 11 bases unmatched. CDR3 in amino acids: CASSSGWTGGKNEQYF. For the CDR3, the DNA is TGCGCCAGCAGCTCCGGATGGACAGGGGGTAAGAACGAGCAGTACTTC.

The chain couples TRBV6-5 to TRBJ1-1; a possible D gene is TRBD1 (6 bases). CDR1 is MNHEY and CDR2 is SVGAGI in the germline V gene. V shed 9 bases and J shed 11 bases, with 16 bases lying between them. The CDR3 loop spans 11 amino acids. CDR3 DNA sequence: TGTGCCAGTAGAAACAGGGAAACGGCTTTCTTT. Translation gives CASRNRETAFF.

The chain combines TRBV11-2 with TRBJ2-5; D is possibly TRBD1 or TRBD2 (5 bases each). V was shortened by 4 bases and J by 5 bases, with 23 bases between the two germline ends. This CDR3 comprises 17 residues. In germline, CDR1 is SGHAT, CDR2 FQNNGV. The CDR3 is CASSSLDGTVWGETQYF. Written as DNA, the CDR3 is TGTGCCAGCAGCTCCCTGGACGGGACCGTCTGGGGGGAGACCCAGTACTTC.

The CDR3 DNA is TGTGCCAGCAGCTTACTCTCAGGGGAAGGAAACACCATATATTTT. Its protein product is CASSLLSGEGNTIYF. The genes are TRBV7-2 and TRBJ1-3, with D possibly being TRBD1 (6 bases). This CDR3 region has 15 residues. Germline CDR1 is SGHTA and CDR2 is FQGNSA. V lost 2 bases to trimming and J lost 4 bases, with 12 bases between them.

In this sample, this clone is medium-sized. The chain recombines TRBV28 with TRBJ2-7; D is perhaps TRBD1 (5 bases). The germline V gene has CDR1 MDHEN and CDR2 SYDVKM. Deletions cut 4 bases from V and 4 bases from J, with 14 bases between. The CDR3 consists of 14 residues. The CDR3 protein is CASSSLTALYEQYF. DNA of the CDR3: TGTGCCAGCAGTTCCCTGACAGCACTTTACGAGCAGTACTTC. Drawing the rest from reference TRBV28 and TRBJ2-7, the complete variable domain is DVKVTQSSRYLVKRTGEKVFLECVQDMDHENMFWYRQDPGLGLRLIYFSYDVKMKEKGDIPEGYSVSREKKERFSLILESASTNQTSMYLCASSSLTALYEQYFGPGTRLTVT.

The chain carries TRBV7-9 and TRBJ2-3; no clear D gene. The V gene's germline CDR1 is SEHNR and CDR2 FQNEAQ (reference sequence). Between the trimmed V and J ends, which lost 1 base and 4 bases, there was a span of 12 bases. The CDR3 covers 15 residues. CDR3 amino acids: CASSLGAGRADTQYF. In DNA, the CDR3 is TGTGCCAGCAGCTTAGGGGCAGGACGTGCAGATACGCAGTATTTT.

The rearrangement links TRBV10-3 to TRBJ2-7; the match to TRBD1 covers 10 bases. CDR1 is ENHRY and CDR2 is SYGVKD in the germline V gene. V was pared by 4 bases and J by 3 bases, with 3 bases of the junction left unmatched. The CDR3 has 14 amino acids. CDR3 nucleotides: TGTGCCATCAGTGGGGGACAGGGGCTCTACGAGCAGTACTTC. Amino acids: CAISGGQGLYEQYF.

The J gene is TRBJ2-7, the V gene TRBV7-2; tentative D call: TRBD1 (5 bases). The CDR3 loop spans 14 amino acids. Germline CDR1 SGHTA, CDR2 FQGNSA. V gave up 5 bases and J gave up 6 bases, with 17 bases separating them. This chain's CDR3 is CASSPRQSFSEQYF. CDR3 DNA: TGTGCCAGCAGCCCTAGACAGTCTTTCTCCGAGCAGTACTTC.

V is TRBV27 and J is TRBJ2-7; D perhaps matches TRBD2 (5 bases). The V end was cut by 4 bases, the J end by 0 bases, with 19 bases between. Germline-derived CDR1 and CDR2 are MNHEY and SMNVEV (reference sequence). The CDR3 spans 17 residues. The CDR3 sequence is CASSSKRIAPLSYEQYF. Here the CDR3 DNA reads TGTGCCAGCAGTTCCAAAAGGATAGCGCCCCTCTCCTACGAGCAGTACTTC.

The V gene is TRBV6-5, the J gene TRBJ2-1, with 12 bases identical to TRBD2. The CDR3 totals 14 residues. Germline CDR1 reads MNHEY; CDR2 reads SVGAGI. V shed 6 bases, J shed 7 bases, and the junction held 4 bases outside the gene matches. The CDR3 coding sequence is TGTGCCAGCAGGCTAGCGGGAGGGCAGAATGAGCAGTTCTTC. Its translation is CASRLAGGQNEQFF.

This clone was observed a few times. The genes are TRBV11-2 and TRBJ2-2; D uncertain. V lost 1 base to trimming and J lost 3 bases, with 6 bases between them. The CDR3 runs 14 residues. Germline V gene lookup returns CDR1 SGHAT and CDR2 FQNNGV. This chain's CDR3 is CASSLVVYTGELFF. Here the CDR3 DNA reads TGTGCCAGCAGCTTAGTCGTATACACCGGGGAGCTGTTTTTT.

The CDR3 sequence: CASSASPAFNQPQHF. CDR3 sequence (DNA): TGTGCCAGTAGTGCAAGCCCCGCCTTCAATCAGCCCCAGCATTTT. The V and J genes are TRBV19 and TRBJ1-5; D remains ambiguous. Trimming pared 5 bases from V and 3 bases from J, leaving 14 bases between. The CDR3 covers 15 residues. Germline values: CDR1 LNHDA, CDR2 SQIVND (reference sequence).

The gene calls are TRBV14 and TRBJ2-7; 9 bases are shared with TRBD1. Germline CDR1 and CDR2: SGHDN and FVKESK. V shed 4 bases and J 7 bases; nucleotides not matched to a gene: 11. The CDR3 has 15 amino acids. The CDR3 nucleotides read TGTGCCAGCAGCCCTCCGGGGACAGGGTCCAGGGAGCAGTACTTC. It is translated as CASSPPGTGSREQYF.

The rearrangement uses TRBV5-4 and TRBJ1-2, with D unresolved. Germline CDR1 and CDR2: SGHNT and YYREEE (reference sequence). The CDR3 covers 13 residues. Trimming stripped 0 bases from V and 2 bases from J, with 5 bases between. CDR3 DNA sequence: TGTGCCAGCAGCTTGGCTGTAAACTATGGCTACACCTTC. Its translation: CASSLAVNYGYTF.

The chain links TRBV2 to TRBJ1-1, with D perhaps matching TRBD1 (5 bases). CDR1 and CDR2 (germline): SNHLY, FYNNEI. With 5 bases removed from V and 2 bases from J, the gap between germline ends came to 9 bases. CDR3 size: 13 residues. DNA of the CDR3: TGTGCCAGCAGTTGGGGGTTTAACACTGAAGCTTTCTTT. Protein: CASSWGFNTEAFF.